What follows is one TCR beta chain and its context. This sample was taken from a study of blood T cell repertoires in COVID-19. Study details: Sources were T cells, B-cell-depleted T cells, or PBMCs; the material itself was cDNA or gDNA.

The CDR3 has 11 residues. Germline CDR1 reads DFQATT; CDR2 reads SNEGSKA (reference sequence). V lost 5 bases and J 5 bases, leaving 8 bases between the germline ends. As originally analysed: Reference gene primer amplification in the assay estimated nucleated cell counts. Measured with immunoSEQ multiplex PCR; TCRdb has only the in-frame clones, and not every one. Clone size and V and J calls were adopted from that table, with D and trimming inferred from the DNA. Of 110,000 or so clones in the sample, about 90% were seen once. The source of this sequence is a man between 65 and 85 years old who had recovered from COVID-19. This chain joins TRBV20-1 and TRBJ2-3; D is undetermined. Sequencing was carried out using peripheral blood. In nucleotides, the CDR3 is TGCAGTGCTGCGCCAGGAGATACGCAGTATTTT. This translates into CSAAPGDTQYF.